The source of this TCR beta chain is a study of T cell responses to AZD1222 COVID-19 vaccine. Study-level information: The study pooled second doses at about 4 or about 12 weeks.

Turning to this clone: The antigen remains undetermined.

Libraries were prepared by immunoSEQ multiplex PCR; TCRdb keeps only in-frame clonotypes and omits some of them. The sample holds around 65,000 clones, 65% to 80% seen once. Study conclusions and caveats: Just five to seven people given AZD1222 tested seropositive at baseline. Spike-specific TCR breadth and depth went up after people got two AZD1222 doses.

Trimming removed 11 bases from V and 0 bases from J; junction bases left unmatched: 3. The germline V gene has CDR1 SNHLY and CDR2 FYNNEI. The CDR3 is 12 amino acids. This TCR derives from an adult in good health. The chain uses TRBV2 and TRBJ2-7; the match to TRBD2 covers 8 bases. This specimen consisted of peripheral blood, obtained on day 0 of AZD1222 vaccination. The CDR3 sequence is CAAGGASYEQYF. The CDR3 DNA sequence: TGTGCCGCCGGGGGGGCCTCCTACGAGCAGTACTTC.